This passage covers 7 T cell receptor beta chains from one sample sequenced in a study of vaccination and CD4 T cells after COVID-19. The treatment is: approximately nine-day PBMC culture with coronavirus spike peptide pools or control peptides (ViraFEST assay). CD4+ T cells that had been cultured provided DNA sequenced with the Oncomine TCR Beta short-read assay. TCRdb reanalysed the PCR reads using MiXCR and keeps one entry per CDR3 protein. The data hold thousands of distinct CDR3 sequences, with around 20% observed a single time. No cognate antigen is known for these TCRs. The sequencing sample was made of CD4+ T cells from blood, cultured in vitro. The receptors stem from a human donor who had recovered from COVID-19.

In its sample, this clonotype is medium-sized. The V and J genes are TRBV27 and TRBJ2-7; D not certain. In germline, CDR1 is MNHEY, CDR2 SMNVEV (reference sequence). There are 14 residues in the CDR3. The V end lost 9 bases, the J end lost 4 bases, and 19 bases lay between the germline ends. The CDR3 region is CASGRTSLEYEQYF. CDR3 coding DNA: TGTGCCAGTGGACGGACGTCTCTTGAGTACGAGCAGTACTTC.

This chain links TRBV6-1 with TRBJ2-3; D not certain. Trimming removed 2 bases at V and 1 base at J, with 7 bases between. The CDR3 is made up of 14 amino acids. Germline V gene lookup returns CDR1 MNHNS and CDR2 SASEGT. The CDR3 sequence is CASSERRGTDTQYF. DNA for the CDR3: TGTGCCAGCAGTGAAAGACGAGGCACAGATACGCAGTATTTT.

There are a few counts of this clonotype. The V call is TRBV30, the J call TRBJ1-4; the match to TRBD1 covers 7 bases. CDR1 is GTSNPN, CDR2 SVGIG, per germline (reference sequence). Germline trimming cut 3 bases from V and 7 bases from J; bases unmatched to any gene: 11. This CDR3 has 15 amino acids. This CDR3 reads CAWRHSGTAVEKLFF. The CDR3 DNA reads TGTGCCTGGAGACATTCCGGGACAGCCGTTGAAAAACTGTTTTTT.

This clonotype was detected a few times. V and J are TRBV7-9 and TRBJ2-1, with 7 bases identical to TRBD1. Trimming cost V 6 bases and J 8 bases; bases outside gene matches: 10. Germline loops: CDR1 SEHNR, CDR2 FQNEAQ (reference sequence). CDR3 length equals 14 residues. In nucleotides, the CDR3 is TGTGCCAGCAGGCCGGGACAGCATAAGGATGAGCAGTTCTTC. Its translation is CASRPGQHKDEQFF.

V usage is TRBV2 and J usage is TRBJ1-6; TRBD1 is a possible D gene (6 bases). The CDR3 has 16 amino acids. The V gene's germline CDR1 is SNHLY and CDR2 FYNNEI. V lost 6 bases, J lost 5 bases, and 17 bases lay in between. This chain's CDR3 is CASRRDIGAHNSPLHF. The CDR3 nucleotides read TGTGCCAGCAGGCGGGACATCGGCGCCCATAATTCACCCCTCCACTTT.

Only a few counts were recorded for this clonotype. The chain recombines TRBV20-1 with TRBJ1-1; D perhaps matches TRBD1 (6 bases). CDR1 is DFQATT, CDR2 SNEGSKA, per germline (reference sequence). Trimming removed 1 base from V and 4 bases from J, with 10 bases in between. The CDR3 sequence is 13 residues long. The CDR3 coding sequence is TGCAGTGCTAGAGTTGGGGGGCGCACTGAAGCTTTCTTT. Its protein is CSARVGGRTEAFF.

This clonotype was seen just once. This may stem from a read error, because a much larger clone lies one nucleotide away. The gene calls are TRBV20-1 and TRBJ2-3, with 16 positions matching TRBD2. Germline V gives CDR1 DFQATT, CDR2 SNEGSKA (reference sequence). The CDR3 extends over 17 amino acids. The CDR3 protein is CGATGTSGGAGTDTQYF. CDR3 coding DNA: TGCGGTGCTACGGGGACTAGCGGGGGGGCCGGCACAGATACGCAGTATTTT.